The 26 T cell receptor beta chains below all came from one sample that was sequenced in a study of response to subunit inactivated influenza vaccine. TCRdb passed the RT-PCR reads through MiXCR, listing each CDR3 protein once. This sample has roughly 620,000 distinct CDR3 sequences, with around 11% found just once. The data were also submitted as part of a second study, on T cells expressing NK-cell markers. In that study: Production of TCR beta cDNA relied on 5'RACE template switching with UMIs.

The sample was PBMCs from blood, taken on the day of vaccination. These receptors originate from a man in his fifties or sixties who received an inactivated influenza vaccine.

This clonotype was observed at least ten times. The chain has TRBV11-2 and TRBJ2-3, with 9 bases matching TRBD2. CDR1 SGHAT and CDR2 FQNNGV come from the germline V gene. The ends lost 5 bases at V and 8 bases at J; junction bases unmatched: 5. CDR3 size: 13 residues. CDR3 region: CASSTSSGATQYF. CDR3 nucleotide sequence: TGTGCCAGCAGCACCTCTAGCGGGGCTACGCAGTATTTT.

In its sample, this clonotype was seen many times. The chain combines TRBV12-3 or TRBV12-4 with TRBJ1-2, with D perhaps TRBD1 (6 bases). The CDR3 loop spans 13 amino acids. V was clipped by 4 bases and J by 7 bases, with 13 bases between them. CDR3 DNA: TGTGCCAGCAGTTCTGGGACATCATTTGGCTACACCTTC. This codes for CASSSGTSFGYTF.

This clonotype was detected a few times. V gene TRBV12-3 or TRBV12-4 combines with J gene TRBJ2-1; D is unresolved. Trimming cost V 5 bases and J 10 bases, with 18 bases left between them. The CDR3 consists of 14 residues. The CDR3 region is CASSPLGPVGEQFF. In DNA, the CDR3 is TGTGCCAGCAGTCCTTTAGGACCGGTGGGGGAGCAGTTCTTC.

This clonotype was found many times. V is TRBV29-1 and J is TRBJ2-7, with D possibly TRBD1 on 6 matching bases. The CDR3 has 12 amino acids. Trimming left V 5 bases short and J 5 bases short, with 13 bases between. Germline V CDR1 and CDR2: SQVTM, ANQGSEA. This CDR3 is CSVIHRANEQYF. CDR3 DNA sequence: TGCAGCGTTATACACAGGGCTAACGAGCAGTACTTC.

This clonotype was found a few times. This chain uses TRBV20-1 with TRBJ2-4, with D perhaps matching TRBD1 or TRBD2 (5 bases each). Germline lookup yields CDR1 DFQATT and CDR2 SNEGSKA (reference sequence). Between the trimmed V and J ends, which lost 1 base and 1 base, there was a span of 14 bases. The CDR3 totals 16 residues. The CDR3 DNA sequence: TGCAGTGCTAGAGTAAAGGACTGGGGGGCCAAAAACATTCAGTACTTC. Its translation: CSARVKDWGAKNIQYF.

The chain joins TRBV5-1 to TRBJ1-1; D may be TRBD1 (6 bases). The CDR3 extends over 16 amino acids. The germline CDR1 and CDR2 sequences are SGHRS and YFSETQ. Between the trimmed V and J ends, which lost 1 base and 1 base, there was a span of 14 bases. The CDR3 DNA reads as TGCGCCAGCAGCTTGCTCCCTCAGGGGCCGAACACTGAAGCTTTCTTT. Its protein product is CASSLLPQGPNTEAFF.

The J gene is TRBJ2-7, the V gene TRBV28; 7 bases agree with TRBD2. The CDR3 contains 14 residues. V gave up 6 bases and J gave up 4 bases; unmatched junction bases: 9. Germline CDR1 MDHEN, CDR2 SYDVKM. The CDR3 nucleotides read TGTGCCAGCAGAAGCCCCGGGGGGACTTACGAGCAGTACTTC. This translates into CASRSPGGTYEQYF.

The genes are TRBV7-9 and TRBJ2-2, with TRBD2 as a possible D gene (6 bases). Between the trimmed V and J ends, which lost 4 bases and 0 bases, there was a span of 15 bases. CDR1 is SEHNR, CDR2 FQNEAQ, per germline (reference sequence). The CDR3 loop spans 17 amino acids. Here the CDR3 DNA reads TGTGCCAGCAGCTCCCTCGAAGCGGGTGCGAACACCGGGGAGCTGTTTTTT. Protein product: CASSSLEAGANTGELFF.

This rearrangement joins TRBV20-1 to TRBJ2-5, with 12 bases lining up with TRBD2. The V and J ends lost 5 bases and 5 bases, in that order; junction bases with no gene match: 6. The CDR3 is 14 residues long. Germline-derived CDR1 and CDR2 are DFQATT and SNEGSKA (reference sequence). The CDR3 loop is CSAPTSGGTETQYF. DNA of the CDR3: TGCAGTGCTCCAACTAGCGGGGGGACGGAGACCCAGTACTTC.

The rearrangement joins TRBV5-1 to TRBJ2-1; the match to TRBD1 covers 10 bases. The ends lost 0 bases at V and 4 bases at J; junction bases unmatched: 4. Germline V gives CDR1 SGHRS, CDR2 YFSETQ. The CDR3 totals 16 residues. The CDR3 DNA sequence: TGCGCCAGCAGCTTGGGACAGGGGGCGCTTTACAATGAGCAGTTCTTC. This codes for CASSLGQGALYNEQFF.

This clonotype has at least ten counts. V and J are TRBV4-3 and TRBJ2-1; D might be TRBD1 or TRBD2, each matching 5 bases. CDR3 size: 15 residues. From germline, CDR1 is LGHNA and CDR2 YSLEER. V lost 5 bases and J lost 10, with 21 bases in between. CDR3 region: CASSDDWGPGFEQFF. The CDR3 DNA sequence: TGCGCCAGCAGCGATGACTGGGGCCCGGGATTCGAGCAGTTCTTC.

This clonotype was found a few times. The chain links TRBV12-3 or TRBV12-4 to TRBJ2-1; D remains ambiguous. The length of the CDR3 is 13 residues. V lost 4 bases and J 8 bases, leaving 12 bases between the germline ends. The CDR3 region has the DNA TGTGCCAGCAGTTCAAACTATATCTATGAGCAGTTCTTC. It encodes CASSSNYIYEQFF.

The table lists this clonotype with a few counts. CDR3 nucleotides: TGCGCCAGCAGCCAAGATGGAGAAAGTGTACTGTTTTTT. It specifies CASSQDGESVLFF. V is TRBV4-3 and J is TRBJ1-4; the D is unclear. The CDR3 sequence is 13 residues long. Germline V gene data show CDR1 as LGHNA and CDR2 as YSLEER. The V and J ends lost 0 bases and 13 bases respectively, with 12 bases between them.

The chain has TRBV21-1 and TRBJ1-2. TRBV21-1 is labeled a pseudogene. The CDR3 spans 18 residues. The CDR3 loop reads CASSKGKTAGGGDYGYTF. In DNA, the CDR3 is TGTGCCAGCAGCAAAGGGAAGACGGCGGGAGGGGGGGATTATGGCTACACCTTC.

This clonotype was seen a few times. The chain couples TRBV20-1 to TRBJ2-7, with D perhaps matching TRBD1 or TRBD2 (5 bases each). The germline CDR1 and CDR2 sequences are DFQATT and SNEGSKA (reference sequence). V dropped 4 bases and J dropped 6 bases, with 19 bases sitting between them. CDR3 length equals 14 residues. The CDR3, as DNA: TGCAGTGCTACCCTCCCTAGGGGCGCGGGCGAGCAGTACTTC. It translates to CSATLPRGAGEQYF.

This clonotype was seen only a few times. The V gene is TRBV10-3, the J gene TRBJ2-3; D not certain. V was clipped by 4 bases and J by 2 bases, with 10 bases between them. There are 14 residues in the CDR3. Per the germline V gene, CDR1 is ENHRY and CDR2 is SYGVKD. The CDR3 region is CAISGRVDTDTQYF. The CDR3 region has the DNA TGTGCCATCAGTGGTAGGGTGGACACAGATACGCAGTATTTT.

As to this clonotype: One end of the junction varies from germline; a read error may be responsible. J is TRBJ2-1 and V is TRBV24-1; 8 positions agree with TRBD1. This CDR3 region has 16 residues. Germline V gene sequence: CDR1 KGHDR, CDR2 SFDVKD. The CDR3 DNA reads as TGTGCCACCACTGATTTAGGCAGGGGGCGCGGCAATGAGCAGTTCTTC. It codes for CATTDLGRGRGNEQFF.

The genes are TRBV27 and TRBJ2-5, with TRBD1 identical over 10 bases. The CDR3 runs to 17 residues. Losses at the gene ends were 4 bases for V and 4 bases for J; bases not matched to a gene: 12. From germline, CDR1 is MNHEY and CDR2 SMNVEV (reference sequence). CDR3 sequence reads: CASSSPGWDRGGETQYF. CDR3 coding DNA: TGTGCCAGCAGTTCCCCTGGATGGGACAGGGGTGGAGAGACCCAGTACTTC.

The rearrangement links TRBV4-3 to TRBJ1-6; D call uncertain. Germline values: CDR1 LGHNA, CDR2 YSLEER. Trimming took off 0 bases at V and 5 bases at J, with 14 bases between the two ends. The CDR3 sequence is 17 residues long. The CDR3 sequence is CASSQDVEQINNSPLHF. The CDR3 DNA is TGCGCCAGCAGCCAAGATGTTGAACAGATAAATAATTCACCCCTCCACTTT.

This clonotype has at least ten counts. This chain connects TRBV30 to TRBJ1-4; 12 bases map to TRBD1. V lost 1 base, J lost 7 bases, and 10 bases stayed unmatched. The CDR3 runs 17 residues. Germline V gene sequence: CDR1 GTSNPN, CDR2 SVGIG (reference sequence). In DNA form, the CDR3 reads TGTGCCTGGAGTGACCCGGGACAGGGGGCTTATACTGAAAAACTGTTTTTT. This gives the protein CAWSDPGQGAYTEKLFF.

The sample holds a few counts of this clonotype. The chain recombines TRBV4-1 with TRBJ2-5, with TRBD2 identical over 7 bases. The CDR3 length is 15 residues. V shed 0 bases, J shed 5 bases, and the junction held 6 bases outside the gene matches. In germline, CDR1 is MGHRA, CDR2 YSYEKL. The CDR3 DNA sequence: TGCGCCAGCAGCCAAGATCCGAGGGGAGGGGAGACCCAGTACTTC. This translates into CASSQDPRGGETQYF.

This clonotype came up a few times. The gene calls are TRBV6-5 and TRBJ2-2; D call uncertain. The germline V gene has CDR1 MNHEY and CDR2 SVGAGI. The ends were cut back, 0 bases at V and 1 base at J, with 6 bases in the middle. CDR3 length: 15 amino acids. The CDR3 DNA follows: TGTGCCAGCAGTTACTCGGCAGAGAACACCGGGGAGCTGTTTTTT. Encoded protein: CASSYSAENTGELFF.

This chain's CDR3 is CASSPLAQNTEAFF. The CDR3 DNA sequence: TGTGCCAGCTCACCACTCGCCCAGAACACTGAAGCTTTCTTT. The rearrangement uses TRBV18 and TRBJ1-1, with D hard to call. CDR1 is KGHSH and CDR2 is LQKENI in the germline V gene. V gave up 1 base and J gave up 1 base, with 7 bases separating them. The length of the CDR3 is 14 residues. The full variable domain, in which reference TRBV18 and TRBJ1-1 provide the parts outside the CDR3, is NAGVMQNPRHLVRRRGQEARLRCSPMKGHSHVYWYRQLPEEGLKFMVYLQKENIIDESGMPKERFSAEFPKEGPSILRIQQVVRGDSAAYFCASSPLAQNTEAFFGQGTRLTVV.

The V and J genes are TRBV5-1 and TRBJ2-2, with 7 bases aligning to TRBD1. Germline assignment: CDR1 SGHRS and CDR2 YFSETQ. The CDR3 totals 15 residues. V gave up 4 bases and J gave up 6 bases; unmatched junction bases: 9. In nucleotides, the CDR3 is TGCGCCAGCAGCCAGAGACAGGGTTTTTCCGGGGAGCTGTTTTTT. Its protein is CASSQRQGFSGELFF. The full variable domain, with the rest looked up from reference TRBV5-1 and TRBJ2-2, is KAGVTQTPRYLIKTRGQQVTLSCSPISGHRSVSWYQQTPGQGLQFLFEYFSETQRNKGNFPGRFSGRQFSNSRSEMNVSTLELGDSALYLCASSQRQGFSGELFFGEGSRLTVL.

The chain uses TRBV9 and TRBJ2-2; D is unclear. V lost 3 bases, J lost 0 bases, and 9 bases lay in between. CDR1 and CDR2 (germline): SGDLS, YYNGEE. This CDR3 has 15 residues. CDR3 region: CASSARLTNTGELFF. The CDR3 nucleotides are TGTGCCAGCAGCGCCCGACTGACGAACACCGGGGAGCTGTTTTTT. The full variable domain, completed using reference TRBV9 and TRBJ2-2, is DSGVTQTPKHLITATGQRVTLRCSPRSGDLSVYWYQQSLDQGLQFLIQYYNGEERAKGNILERFSAQQFPDLHSELNLSSLELGDSALYFCASSARLTNTGELFFGEGSRLTVL.

The chain has TRBV18 and TRBJ2-3; 8 bases agree with TRBD2. There are 16 residues in the CDR3. V dropped 4 bases and J dropped 2; count of bases not matched to a gene: 8. Germline CDR1 KGHSH, CDR2 LQKENI. CDR3 in amino acids: CASSQASGQNTDTQYF. The CDR3 region has the DNA TGTGCCAGCTCACAGGCTAGCGGGCAGAACACAGATACGCAGTATTTT. Variable domain in full (rest from reference TRBV18 and TRBJ2-3): NAGVMQNPRHLVRRRGQEARLRCSPMKGHSHVYWYRQLPEEGLKFMVYLQKENIIDESGMPKERFSAEFPKEGPSILRIQQVVRGDSAAYFCASSQASGQNTDTQYFGPGTRLTVL.